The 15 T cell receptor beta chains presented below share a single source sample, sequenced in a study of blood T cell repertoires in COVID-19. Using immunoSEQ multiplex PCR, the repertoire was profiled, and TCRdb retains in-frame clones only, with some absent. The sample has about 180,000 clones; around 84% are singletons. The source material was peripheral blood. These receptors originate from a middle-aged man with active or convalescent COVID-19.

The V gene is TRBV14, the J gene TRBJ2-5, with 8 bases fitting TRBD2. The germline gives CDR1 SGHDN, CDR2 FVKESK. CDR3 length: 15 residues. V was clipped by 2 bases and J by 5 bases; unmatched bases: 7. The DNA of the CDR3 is TGTGCCAGCAGCCAACTGAGCGGGAGTGGTGAGACCCAGTACTTC. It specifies CASSQLSGSGETQYF.

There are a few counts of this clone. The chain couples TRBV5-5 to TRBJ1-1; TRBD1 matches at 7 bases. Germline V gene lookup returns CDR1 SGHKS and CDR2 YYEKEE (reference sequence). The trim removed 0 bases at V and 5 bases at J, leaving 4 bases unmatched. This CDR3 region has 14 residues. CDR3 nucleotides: TGTGCCAGCAGCTTGGTGACAGGGTATACTGAAGCTTTCTTT. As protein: CASSLVTGYTEAFF.

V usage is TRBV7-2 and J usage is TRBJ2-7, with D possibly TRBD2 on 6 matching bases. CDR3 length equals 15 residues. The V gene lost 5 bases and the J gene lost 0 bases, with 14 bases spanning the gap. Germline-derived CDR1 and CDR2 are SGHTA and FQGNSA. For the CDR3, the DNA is TGTGCCAGCAGCCTTTTATCCGGGAGCTCCTACGAGCAGTACTTC. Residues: CASSLLSGSSYEQYF. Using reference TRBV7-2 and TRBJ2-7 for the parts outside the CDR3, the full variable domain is GAGVSQSPSNKVTEKGKDVELRCDPISGHTALYWYRQSLGQGLEFLIYFQGNSAPDKSGLPSDRFSAERTGGSVSTLTIQRTQQEDSAVYLCASSLLSGSSYEQYFGPGTRLTVT.

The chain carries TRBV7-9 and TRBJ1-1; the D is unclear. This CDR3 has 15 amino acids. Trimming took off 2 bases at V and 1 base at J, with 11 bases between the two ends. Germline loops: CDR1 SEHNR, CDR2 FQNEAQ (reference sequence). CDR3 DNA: TGTGCCAGCAGCTTAACGGGATCAGCGAACACTGAAGCTTTCTTT. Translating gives CASSLTGSANTEAFF. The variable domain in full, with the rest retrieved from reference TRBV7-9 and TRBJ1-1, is DTGVSQNPRHKITKRGQNVTFRCDPISEHNRLYWYRQTLGQGPEFLTYFQNEAQLEKSRLLSDRFSAERPKGSFSTLEIQRTEQGDSAMYLCASSLTGSANTEAFFGQGTRLTVV.

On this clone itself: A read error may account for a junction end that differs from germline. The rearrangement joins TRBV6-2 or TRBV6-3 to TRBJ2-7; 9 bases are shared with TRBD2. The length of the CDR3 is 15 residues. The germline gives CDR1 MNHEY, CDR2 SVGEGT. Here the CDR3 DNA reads TGTGCCAGCAGTAACTCGGCGGGAGGGACTCGGGAGCAGTACTTC. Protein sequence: CASSNSAGGTREQYF.

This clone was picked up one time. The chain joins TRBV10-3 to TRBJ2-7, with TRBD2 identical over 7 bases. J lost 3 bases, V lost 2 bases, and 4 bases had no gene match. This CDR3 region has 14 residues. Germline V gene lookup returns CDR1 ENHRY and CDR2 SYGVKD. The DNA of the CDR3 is TGTGCCATCAGTGAGCGCGGGAGAGTCTACGAGCAGTACTTC. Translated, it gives CAISERGRVYEQYF.

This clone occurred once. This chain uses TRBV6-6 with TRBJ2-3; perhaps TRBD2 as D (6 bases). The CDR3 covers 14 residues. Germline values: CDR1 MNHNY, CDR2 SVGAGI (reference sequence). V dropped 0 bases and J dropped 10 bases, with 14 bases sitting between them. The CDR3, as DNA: TGTGCCAGCAGTTACTCAGACAGCGGGCGACCGCAGTATTTT. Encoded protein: CASSYSDSGRPQYF.

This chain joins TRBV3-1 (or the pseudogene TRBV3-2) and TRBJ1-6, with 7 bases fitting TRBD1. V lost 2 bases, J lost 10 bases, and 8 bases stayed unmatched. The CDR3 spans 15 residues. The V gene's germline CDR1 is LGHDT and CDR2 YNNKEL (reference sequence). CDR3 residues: CASSQNRGRGSPLHF. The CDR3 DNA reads TGTGCCAGCAGCCAAAACAGGGGTCGAGGATCACCCCTCCACTTT.

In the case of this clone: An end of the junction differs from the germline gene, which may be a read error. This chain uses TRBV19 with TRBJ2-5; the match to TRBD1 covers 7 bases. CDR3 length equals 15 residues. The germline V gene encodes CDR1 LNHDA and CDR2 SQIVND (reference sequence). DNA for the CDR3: TGTGCCAGTAGTTCCTACAGACAGGGCGAAGAGGCCCAGTACTTC. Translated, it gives CASSSYRQGEEAQYF.

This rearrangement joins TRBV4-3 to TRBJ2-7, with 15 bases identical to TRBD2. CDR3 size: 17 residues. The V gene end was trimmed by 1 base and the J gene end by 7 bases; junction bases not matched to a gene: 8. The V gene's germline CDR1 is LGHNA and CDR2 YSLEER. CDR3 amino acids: CASSQGTSGRAEGEQYF. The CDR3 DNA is TGCGCCAGCAGCCAAGGGACTAGCGGGAGGGCCGAGGGGGAGCAGTACTTC.

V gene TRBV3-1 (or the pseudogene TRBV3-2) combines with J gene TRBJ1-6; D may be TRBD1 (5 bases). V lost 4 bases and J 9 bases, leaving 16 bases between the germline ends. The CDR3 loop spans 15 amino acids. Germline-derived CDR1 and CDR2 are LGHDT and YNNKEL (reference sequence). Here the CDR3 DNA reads TGTGCCAGCAGCCCGACAGCGCTTGAGAGTTCACCCCTCCACTTT. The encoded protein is CASSPTALESSPLHF.

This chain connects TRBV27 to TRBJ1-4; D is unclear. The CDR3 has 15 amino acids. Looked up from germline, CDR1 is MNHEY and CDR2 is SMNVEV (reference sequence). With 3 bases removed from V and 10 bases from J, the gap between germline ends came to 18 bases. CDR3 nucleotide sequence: TGTGCCAGCAGTTTTTTTCCACCACGGGAGGGAAAACTGTTTTTT. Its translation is CASSFFPPREGKLFF. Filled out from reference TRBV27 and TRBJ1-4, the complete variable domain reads EAQVTQNPRYLITVTGKKLTVTCSQNMNHEYMSWYRQDPGLGLRQIYYSMNVEVTDKGDVPEGYKVSRKEKRNFPLILESPSPNQTSLYFCASSFFPPREGKLFFGSGTQLSVL.

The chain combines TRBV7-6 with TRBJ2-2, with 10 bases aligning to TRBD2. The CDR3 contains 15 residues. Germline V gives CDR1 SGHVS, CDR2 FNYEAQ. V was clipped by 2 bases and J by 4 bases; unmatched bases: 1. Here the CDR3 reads CASSLPSGSTGELFF. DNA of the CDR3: TGTGCCAGCAGCTTACCTAGCGGGAGCACCGGGGAGCTGTTTTTT.

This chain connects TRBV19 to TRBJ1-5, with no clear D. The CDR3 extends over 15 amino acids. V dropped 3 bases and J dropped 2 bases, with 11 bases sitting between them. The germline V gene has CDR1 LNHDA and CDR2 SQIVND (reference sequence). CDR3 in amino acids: CASSITVVGNQPQHF. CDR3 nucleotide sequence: TGTGCCAGTAGTATTACGGTGGTGGGCAATCAGCCCCAGCATTTT.

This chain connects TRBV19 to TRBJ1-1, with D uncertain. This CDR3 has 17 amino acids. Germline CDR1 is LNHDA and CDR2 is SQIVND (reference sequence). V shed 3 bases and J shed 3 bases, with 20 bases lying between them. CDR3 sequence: CASSIGSRSRIYTEAFF. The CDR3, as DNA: TGTGCCAGTAGTATTGGCAGTAGATCGAGGATTTACACTGAAGCTTTCTTT.